The clone carrying this T cell receptor (beta chain) was counted ten times or more. No antigen is known for it. These data come from a study of T cells in Graves' hyperthyroidism and ophthalmopathy. General study results and limits: Ophthalmopathy, as predicted by the model, came a median about six months after the prediction.

Using RNA transcripts as the source, TCR beta CDR3 regions were amplified. The study used the HTBI primer set for a first-round RT-PCR of the TCR CDR3. TCRdb passed the multiplex PCR reads through MiXCR, listing each CDR3 protein once. Counted here are more than 550,000 distinct CDR3 sequences, around 20% occurring once; the ten biggest clones make up 15% to 20%. Thyroid ultrasound and orbital computed tomography, with clinical symptoms and serum thyroxine and TRAb, informed diagnoses. First hyperthyroidism diagnosis is when the blood sample was obtained, before any ophthalmopathy symptoms. The PBMCs were taken from around 9.1 ml of fresh peripheral blood. The CDR3 spans 13 residues. Trimming left V 3 bases short and J 6 bases short, with 14 bases between. Germline V gene lookup returns CDR1 GTSNPN and CDR2 SVGIG (reference sequence).

The rearrangement uses TRBV30 and TRBJ1-2; a weak D match, TRBD1 (6 bases). The specimen was blood. The sequence was collected from a woman aged 45-59 years with Graves' hyperthyroidism that later progressed to Graves' ophthalmopathy. CDR3 residues: CAWRMIRDNGYTF. The CDR3 region has the DNA TGTGCCTGGAGGATGATCAGGGACAATGGCTACACCTTC.